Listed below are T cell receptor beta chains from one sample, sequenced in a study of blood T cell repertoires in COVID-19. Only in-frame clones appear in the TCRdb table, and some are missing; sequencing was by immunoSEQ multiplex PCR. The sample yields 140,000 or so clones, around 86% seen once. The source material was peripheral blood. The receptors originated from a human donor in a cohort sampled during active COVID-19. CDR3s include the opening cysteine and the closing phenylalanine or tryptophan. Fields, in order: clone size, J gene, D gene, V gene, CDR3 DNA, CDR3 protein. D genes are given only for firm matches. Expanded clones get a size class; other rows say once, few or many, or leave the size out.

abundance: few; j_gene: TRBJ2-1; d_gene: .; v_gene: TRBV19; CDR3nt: TGTGCCAGTAGATCGAGTCTAGCGTGGAGTGAGCAGTTCTTC; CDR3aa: CASRSSLAWSEQFF
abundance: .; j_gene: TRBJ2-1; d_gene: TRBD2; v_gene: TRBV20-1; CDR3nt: TGCAGTGCAGGACTAGACGATGAGCAGTTCTTC; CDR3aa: CSAGLDDEQFF
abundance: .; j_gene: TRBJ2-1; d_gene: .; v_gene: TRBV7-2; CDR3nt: TGTGCCAGCACCTTTCTATCCCCCACCTACAATGAGCAGTTCTTC; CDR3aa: CASTFLSPTYNEQFF
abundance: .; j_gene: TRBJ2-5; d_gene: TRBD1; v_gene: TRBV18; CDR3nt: TGTGCCAGCTCACGGGACAGGGAAGAGATCCAGTACTTC; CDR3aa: CASSRDREEIQYF
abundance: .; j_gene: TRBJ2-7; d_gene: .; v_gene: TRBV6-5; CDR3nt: TGTGCCAGCATGGACTTCTATACCTACGAGCAGTACTTC; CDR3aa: CASMDFYTYEQYF
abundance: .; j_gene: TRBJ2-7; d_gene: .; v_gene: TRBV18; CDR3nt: TGTGCCAGCTCAACCGGGACAACCTACGAGCAGTACTTC; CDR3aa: CASSTGTTYEQYF
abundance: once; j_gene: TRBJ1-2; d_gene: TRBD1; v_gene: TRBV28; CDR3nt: TGTGCCAGCAGTCCGCCTGGCCGGGACAGGGTACCCTATTCCTATGGCTACACCTTC; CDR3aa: CASSPPGRDRVPYSYGYTF
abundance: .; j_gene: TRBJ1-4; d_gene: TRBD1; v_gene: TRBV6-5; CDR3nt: TGTGCCAGCAGACCCCGGGACAGGAGCGAAAAACTGTTTTTT; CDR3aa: CASRPRDRSEKLFF
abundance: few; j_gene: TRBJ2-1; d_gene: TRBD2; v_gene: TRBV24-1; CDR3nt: TGTGCCACCAGTGATTTAGTGACTAGCGGGAGCTCCTACAATGAGCAGTTCTTC; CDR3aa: CATSDLVTSGSSYNEQFF
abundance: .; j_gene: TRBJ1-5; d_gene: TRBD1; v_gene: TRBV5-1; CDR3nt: TGCGCCAGCAGCACCGGGACAGGGAATCTCAATCAGCCCCAGCATTTT; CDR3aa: CASSTGTGNLNQPQHF
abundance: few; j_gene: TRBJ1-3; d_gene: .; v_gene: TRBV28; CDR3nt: TGTGCCAGCAGTTTACTAGTGGGAAACACCATATATTTT; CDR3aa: CASSLLVGNTIYF
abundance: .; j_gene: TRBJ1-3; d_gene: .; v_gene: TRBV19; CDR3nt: TGTGCCAGTAGTATCACCGGGACAATGGGAAACACCATATATTTT; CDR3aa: CASSITGTMGNTIYF
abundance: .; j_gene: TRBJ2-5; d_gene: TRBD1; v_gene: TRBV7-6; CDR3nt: TGTGCCAGCAGCTTAGCGCAGGGGACAGCGCGGCAGACCCAGTACTTC; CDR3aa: CASSLAQGTARQTQYF